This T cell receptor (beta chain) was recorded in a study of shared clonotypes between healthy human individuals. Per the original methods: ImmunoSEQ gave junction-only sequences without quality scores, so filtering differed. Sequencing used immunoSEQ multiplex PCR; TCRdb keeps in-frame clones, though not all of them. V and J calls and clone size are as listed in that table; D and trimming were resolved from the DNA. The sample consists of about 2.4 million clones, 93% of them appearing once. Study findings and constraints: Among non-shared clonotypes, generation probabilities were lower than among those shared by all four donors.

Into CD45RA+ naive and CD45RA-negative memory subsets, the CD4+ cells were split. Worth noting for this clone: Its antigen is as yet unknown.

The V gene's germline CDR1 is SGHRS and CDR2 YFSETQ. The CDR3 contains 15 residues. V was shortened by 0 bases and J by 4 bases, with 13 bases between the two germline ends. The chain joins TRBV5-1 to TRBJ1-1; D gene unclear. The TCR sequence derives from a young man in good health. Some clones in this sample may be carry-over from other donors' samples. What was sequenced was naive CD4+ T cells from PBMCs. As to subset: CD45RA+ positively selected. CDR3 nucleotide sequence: TGCGCCAGCAGCTTGGTCGGGGAATACAGCACTGAAGCTTTCTTT. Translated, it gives CASSLVGEYSTEAFF.